What follows are 22 T cell receptor beta chains derived from one specimen sequenced in a study of STAT5B mutations in CD4+ large granular lymphocyte leukemia. The assay was immunoSEQ multiplex PCR, and TCRdb's table has in-frame clones only and misses some. The table has tens of thousands of clones, over 60% seen once. Sample: CD4+ T cells from blood buffy coats. All receptors come from a human donor in good health.

The chain is built from TRBV7-2 and TRBJ2-1; D ambiguous. The CDR3 sequence is 15 residues long. The V gene lost 1 base and the J gene lost 4 bases, with 11 bases spanning the gap. Germline CDR1 and CDR2: SGHTA and FQGNSA. CDR3 protein: CASSLEQQPYNEQFF. In DNA form, the CDR3 reads TGTGCCAGCAGCTTAGAACAGCAACCTTACAATGAGCAGTTCTTC. Filled out from reference TRBV7-2 and TRBJ2-1, the complete variable domain reads GAGVSQSPSNKVTEKGKDVELRCDPISGHTALYWYRQSLGQGLEFLIYFQGNSAPDKSGLPSDRFSAERTGGSVSTLTIQRTQQEDSAVYLCASSLEQQPYNEQFFGPGTRLTVL.

The V call is TRBV19, the J call TRBJ1-1; no firm D call. V was cut by 4 bases and J by 6 bases, with 18 bases left in between. The CDR3 has 15 residues. Germline CDR1 is LNHDA and CDR2 is SQIVND (reference sequence). CDR3 protein: CASSSLGGLVSEAFF. Here the CDR3 DNA reads TGTGCCAGTAGTAGTCTGGGAGGCTTAGTATCTGAAGCTTTCTTT.

The rearrangement joins TRBV5-1 to TRBJ1-5; weak D call: TRBD1 (5 bases). The V end was cut by 0 bases, the J end by 6 bases, with 16 bases between. This CDR3 is 16 amino acids long. The germline CDR1 and CDR2 sequences are SGHRS and YFSETQ. Here the CDR3 reads CASSLEGTRRGQPQHF. CDR3 nucleotide sequence: TGCGCCAGCAGCTTGGAGGGGACCCGCAGAGGTCAGCCCCAGCATTTT.

CDR3 amino acids: CASSRDTNYGYTF. In nucleotides, the CDR3 is TGTGCCAGCAGCCGGGACACTAACTATGGCTACACCTTC. The rearrangement joins TRBV6-5 to TRBJ1-2; perhaps TRBD1 as D (6 bases). Germline V gives CDR1 MNHEY, CDR2 SVGAGI. Trimming removed 6 bases at V and 0 bases at J, with 8 bases between. CDR3 length equals 13 residues.

The chain has TRBV30 and TRBJ1-4, with D perhaps TRBD1 (5 bases). This CDR3 region has 16 residues. V lost 0 bases, J lost 3 bases, and 14 bases lay in between. Germline CDR1 and CDR2: GTSNPN and SVGIG (reference sequence). The CDR3 spells CAWSVRRGISNEKLFF. DNA for the CDR3: TGTGCCTGGAGTGTAAGGAGGGGCATCTCTAATGAAAAACTGTTTTTT.

This sequence joins TRBV25-1 and TRBJ2-1, with 10 positions matching TRBD2. The CDR3 has 14 amino acids. CDR1 is MGHDK, CDR2 SYGVNS, per germline. The V gene end was trimmed by 4 bases and the J gene end by 7 bases; junction bases not matched to a gene: 4. CDR3: CASSASGSRNEQFF. In DNA, the CDR3 is TGTGCCAGCAGTGCTAGCGGGAGTCGAAATGAGCAGTTCTTC.

Only one count was recorded for this clone. The chain joins TRBV7-9 to TRBJ2-3; D is perhaps TRBD2 (6 bases). V dropped 2 bases and J dropped 0 bases, with 6 bases sitting between them. The CDR3 loop spans 14 amino acids. The V gene's germline CDR1 is SEHNR and CDR2 FQNEAQ (reference sequence). This CDR3 is CASSLSGSTDTQYF. CDR3 DNA sequence: TGTGCCAGCAGCTTAAGCGGGAGCACAGATACGCAGTATTTT.

This clone is termed medium-sized (0.01 to 0.1%). Other DNA sequences from this sample encode an identical CDR3 as well. V gene TRBV7-2 combines with J gene TRBJ2-3; D not certain. V gave up 1 base and J gave up 1 base, with 9 bases separating them. The length of the CDR3 is 15 residues. CDR1 and CDR2 from the germline V gene are SGHTA and FQGNSA. CDR3 loop: CASSLVAGRTDTQYF. The CDR3 DNA follows: TGTGCCAGCAGCTTAGTAGCAGGACGCACAGATACGCAGTATTTT.

The chain recombines TRBV6-6 with TRBJ2-1, with a possible D match to TRBD2 (7 bases). Trimming cost V 7 bases and J 4 bases, with 20 bases left between them. The CDR3 loop spans 16 amino acids. CDR1 is MNHNY, CDR2 SVGAGI, per germline (reference sequence). DNA of the CDR3: TGTGCCAGCACCGTGGGGGCGGGAGCTTCGTACAATGAGCAGTTCTTC. It encodes CASTVGAGASYNEQFF.

By share, this clone ranks as medium-sized. J is TRBJ2-7 and V is TRBV2, with D perhaps matching TRBD1 or TRBD2 (5 bases each). CDR3 length: 11 amino acids. The germline CDR1 and CDR2 sequences are SNHLY and FYNNEI. V gave up 5 bases and J gave up 9 bases, with 11 bases separating them. This CDR3 reads CASSLAGTQYF. The CDR3 DNA sequence: TGTGCCAGCAGTTTGGCCGGGACGCAGTACTTC.

The CDR3 loop is CASSTAAATGELFF. The CDR3 DNA follows: TGTGCCAGTAGCACGGCGGCCGCCACCGGGGAGCTGTTTTTT. This rearrangement joins TRBV19 to TRBJ2-2; D is uncertain. V was clipped by 6 bases and J by 4 bases, with 12 bases between them. The CDR3 is made up of 14 amino acids. The germline CDR1 and CDR2 sequences are LNHDA and SQIVND (reference sequence).

This chain links TRBV5-5 with TRBJ2-3; 9 bases map to TRBD2. The CDR3 is 16 amino acids. Germline loops: CDR1 SGHKS, CDR2 YYEKEE (reference sequence). Trimming cost V 2 bases and J 4 bases; bases outside gene matches: 8. The CDR3 DNA is TGTGCCAGCAGCTTAGGAAAACTAGCGGGCCCAGATACGCAGTATTTT. Translation gives CASSLGKLAGPDTQYF.

The V and J genes are TRBV6-1 and TRBJ2-5; perhaps TRBD1 as D (6 bases). The CDR3 consists of 15 residues. With 6 bases removed from V and 5 bases from J, the gap between germline ends came to 19 bases. Germline CDR1 is MNHNS and CDR2 is SASEGT. The CDR3 nucleotides read TGTGCCAGCAGAGTTGACAGGAGGTCCTCGGAGACCCAGTACTTC. It codes for CASRVDRRSSETQYF.

The chain links TRBV28 to TRBJ1-2; no clear D. CDR3 length: 12 amino acids. In germline, CDR1 is MDHEN, CDR2 SYDVKM. Trimming removed 10 bases from V and 8 bases from J, with 17 bases in between. The CDR3 spells CATVYGSRGYTF. The CDR3, as DNA: TGTGCCACCGTCTACGGTAGTCGGGGCTACACCTTC.

The chain is built from TRBV7-8 and TRBJ2-5; D not resolved. CDR3 length: 12 amino acids. V lost 5 bases, J lost 7 bases, and 11 bases lay in between. Germline V gives CDR1 SGHVS, CDR2 FQNEAQ. CDR3 amino acids: CASSHSSGTQYF. CDR3 nucleotides: TGTGCCAGCAGCCATTCGTCGGGGACCCAGTACTTC.

This chain connects TRBV6-5 to TRBJ1-6; weak D call: TRBD1 (5 bases). Germline V gives CDR1 MNHEY, CDR2 SVGAGI. CDR3 length: 13 residues. The germline V and J ends were trimmed by 5 bases and 6 bases, with 8 bases remaining between them. CDR3 amino acids: CASSDSRNSPLHF. Here the CDR3 DNA reads TGTGCCAGCAGTGACAGTCGTAATTCACCCCTCCACTTT.

DNA for the CDR3: TGTGCCAGCAGCTTATCCCCCCCACTGGCAGATACGCAGTATTTT. Encoded protein: CASSLSPPLADTQYF. This sequence joins TRBV11-3 and TRBJ2-3; D remains ambiguous. The CDR3 runs to 15 residues. V was shortened by 2 bases and J by 4 bases, with 13 bases between the two germline ends. Germline CDR1 SGHNT, CDR2 YENEEA.

This chain uses TRBV10-3 with TRBJ1-3; the match to TRBD1 covers 7 bases. From germline, CDR1 is ENHRY and CDR2 SYGVKD. This CDR3 spans 16 amino acids. The ends lost 10 bases at V and 5 bases at J; junction bases unmatched: 17. Here the CDR3 DNA reads TGTGCCACTTGTGGAACGACAGGGAATCAGAGAAACACCATATATTTT. Translation gives CATCGTTGNQRNTIYF.

This clone was seen once. The V gene is TRBV10-3, the J gene TRBJ1-1; D unclear. Germline loops: CDR1 ENHRY, CDR2 SYGVKD. The CDR3 is 12 residues long. V was clipped by 7 bases and J by 3 bases, with 9 bases between them. The CDR3 DNA reads TGTGCCATCAAAAAGGGAGACACTGAAGCTTTCTTT. This translates into CAIKKGDTEAFF.

CDR3 protein: CASSSPGQLNEKLFF. CDR3 nucleotides: TGCGCCAGCAGCTCTCCTGGACAGCTTAATGAAAAACTGTTTTTT. The rearrangement links TRBV5-1 to TRBJ1-4, with D tentatively TRBD1 (6 bases). The CDR3 is 15 residues long. Between the trimmed V and J ends, which lost 3 bases and 4 bases, there was a span of 13 bases. Per the germline V gene, CDR1 is SGHRS and CDR2 is YFSETQ.

The chain combines TRBV9 with TRBJ2-2; the D is unclear. This CDR3 is 16 amino acids long. V was shortened by 4 bases and J by 5 bases, with 18 bases between the two germline ends. The germline gives CDR1 SGDLS, CDR2 YYNGEE. This CDR3 is CASSPRWWQQTGELFF. The CDR3 DNA sequence: TGTGCCAGCAGCCCCCGATGGTGGCAACAAACCGGGGAGCTGTTTTTT.

The chain links TRBV5-1 to TRBJ2-5, with TRBD2 matching 9 bases. The CDR3 runs to 15 residues. The V gene's germline CDR1 is SGHRS and CDR2 YFSETQ. After removal of 3 bases from V and 5 bases from J, the junction contained 8 bases not matched to a gene. The CDR3 region is CASSSTGTSWETQYF. The CDR3 coding sequence is TGCGCCAGCAGCTCGACCGGGACTAGCTGGGAGACCCAGTACTTC. Full variable domain (outside the CDR3, taken from reference TRBV5-1 and TRBJ2-5): KAGVTQTPRYLIKTRGQQVTLSCSPISGHRSVSWYQQTPGQGLQFLFEYFSETQRNKGNFPGRFSGRQFSNSRSEMNVSTLELGDSALYLCASSSTGTSWETQYFGPGTRLLVL.